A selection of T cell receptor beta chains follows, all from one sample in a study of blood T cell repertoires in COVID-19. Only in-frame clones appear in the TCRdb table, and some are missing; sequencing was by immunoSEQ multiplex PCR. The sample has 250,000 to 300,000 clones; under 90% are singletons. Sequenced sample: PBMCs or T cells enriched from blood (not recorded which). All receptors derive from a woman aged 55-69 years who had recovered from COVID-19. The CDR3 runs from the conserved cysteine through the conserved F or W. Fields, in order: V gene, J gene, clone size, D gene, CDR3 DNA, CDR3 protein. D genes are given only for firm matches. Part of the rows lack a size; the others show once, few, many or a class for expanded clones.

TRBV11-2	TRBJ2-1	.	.	TGTGCCAGCAGCTTAGATCCTCGGTTTTCGGATGAGCAGTTCTTC	CASSLDPRFSDEQFF
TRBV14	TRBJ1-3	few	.	TGTGCCAGCAGCCGACAGGACAGCTTATCTGGAAACACCATATATTTT	CASSRQDSLSGNTIYF
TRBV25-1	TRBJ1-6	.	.	TGTGCCAGCAGTGACCCCACGCTAGGTCCTTCACCCCTCCACTTT	CASSDPTLGPSPLHF
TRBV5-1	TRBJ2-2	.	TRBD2	TGCGCCAGCAGCTTGGTAGCGGGGGGATACACCGGGGAGCTGTTTTTT	CASSLVAGGYTGELFF
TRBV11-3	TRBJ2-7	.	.	TGTGCCAGCAGCTTCGCGTTCGGGGGACCCTACGAGCAGTACTTC	CASSFAFGGPYEQYF
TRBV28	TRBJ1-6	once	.	TGTGCCAGCACCGGGACGGGAGGTAATTCACCCCTCCACTTT	CASTGTGGNSPLHF
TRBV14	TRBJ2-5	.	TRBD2	TGTGCCAGCAGCCGAGAACTAGCGGAAGAGACCCAGTACTTC	CASSRELAEETQYF
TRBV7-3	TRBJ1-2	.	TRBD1	TGTGCCAGCAGCTCTCATCCGGGACAGGGTTTATATGAGGGCTACACCTTC	CASSSHPGQGLYEGYTF
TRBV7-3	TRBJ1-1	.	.	TGTGCCAGCAGCGCCGCAGAGAACACTGAAGCTTTCTTT	CASSAAENTEAFF
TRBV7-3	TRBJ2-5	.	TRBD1	TGTGCCAGCAGCCAAACAGGGGTTGAGACCCAGTACTTC	CASSQTGVETQYF
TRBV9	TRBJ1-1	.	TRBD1	TGTGCCAGCAGCCCACAGGGGAACCCTATCATGAACACTGAAGCTTTCTTT	CASSPQGNPIMNTEAFF
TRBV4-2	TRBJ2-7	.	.	TGTGCCAGCAGCCAAGGGGTAGGGACTGGGCTACTAGAGCAGTACTTC	CASSQGVGTGLLEQYF
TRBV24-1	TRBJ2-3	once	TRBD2	TGTGCCACCAGTGGCGGGGCGACTAGCGGGAGAGTCGCAGATACGCAGTATTTT	CATSGGATSGRVADTQYF
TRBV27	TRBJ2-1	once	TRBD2	TGTGCCAGCAGCCCGACCTGGGGCGGGAGATTCTACAATGAGCAGTTCTTC	CASSPTWGGRFYNEQFF
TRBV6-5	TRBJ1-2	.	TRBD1	TGTGCCAGCAGCCAACAGGGGGTCTACTATGGCTACACCTTC	CASSQQGVYYGYTF
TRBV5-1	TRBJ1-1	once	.	TGCGCCAGCAGCTTGTTACAGGGAGTGAACACTGAAGCTTTCTTT	CASSLLQGVNTEAFF
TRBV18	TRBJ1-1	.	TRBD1	TGTGCCAGCTCCCAGACACGAACCGGGACAGGGGACACTGAAGCTTTCTTT	CASSQTRTGTGDTEAFF
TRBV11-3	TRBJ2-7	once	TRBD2	TGTGCCAGCAGCTCGGCCGGGGGGGATGCCTACGAGCAGTACTTC	CASSSAGGDAYEQYF
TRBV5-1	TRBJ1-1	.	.	TGCGCCAGCAGCCGGCAGGAAAACACTGAAGCTTTCTTT	CASSRQENTEAFF
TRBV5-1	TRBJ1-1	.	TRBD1	TGCGCCAGCAGCTTCCAGGGGGCGGACACTGAAGCTTTCTTT	CASSFQGADTEAFF
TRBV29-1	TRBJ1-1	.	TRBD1	TGCAGCCTCCGACAGGGCCTGAACACTGAAGCTTTCTTT	CSLRQGLNTEAFF
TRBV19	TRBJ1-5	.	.	TGTGCCAGTAGTATAGGGGGGGATCAGCCCCAGCATTTT	CASSIGGDQPQHF
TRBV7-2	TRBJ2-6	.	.	TGTGCCAGCAGCTTAACGGGATTAGCTGGGGCCAACGTCCTGACTTTC	CASSLTGLAGANVLTF
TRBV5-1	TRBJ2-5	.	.	TGCGCCAGCAGTACACTAGATAAAGAGACCCAGTACTTC	CASSTLDKETQYF
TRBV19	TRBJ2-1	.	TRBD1	TGTGCCAGTAGTATCGCCACCCGGGACAGAAACAATGAGCAGTTCTTC	CASSIATRDRNNEQFF
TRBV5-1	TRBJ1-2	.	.	TGCGCCAGGGTAAACCGGACAGCATACTATGGCTACACCTTC	CARVNRTAYYGYTF